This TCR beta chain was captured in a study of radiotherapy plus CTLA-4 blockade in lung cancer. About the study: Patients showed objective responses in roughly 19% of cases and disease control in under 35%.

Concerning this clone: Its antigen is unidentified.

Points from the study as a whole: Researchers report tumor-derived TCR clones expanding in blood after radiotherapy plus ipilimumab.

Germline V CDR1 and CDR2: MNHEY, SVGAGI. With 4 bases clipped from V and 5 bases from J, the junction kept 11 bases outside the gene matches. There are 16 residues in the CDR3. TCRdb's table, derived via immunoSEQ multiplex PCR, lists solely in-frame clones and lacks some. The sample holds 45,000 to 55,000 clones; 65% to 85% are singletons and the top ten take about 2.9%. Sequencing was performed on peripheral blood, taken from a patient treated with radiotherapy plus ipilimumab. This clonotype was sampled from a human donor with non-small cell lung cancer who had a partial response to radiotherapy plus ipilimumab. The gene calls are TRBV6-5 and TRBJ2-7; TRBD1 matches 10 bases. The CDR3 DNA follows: TGTGCCAGCAGTTCAGGCCCCGGACAGGGGGGGAACGAGCAGTACTTC. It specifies CASSSGPGQGGNEQYF.